This T cell receptor beta chain stems from a study of Ad26.COV2.S vaccination and SARS-CoV-2 variants. Profiled with immunoSEQ multiplex PCR; TCRdb holds only in-frame clones, not every one. The sample lists about 680,000 clones, roughly 90% occurring once. The treatment denotes: around 19 received Ad26.COV2.S at low or high dose, single or two shots; about 5 received placebo; per-sample allocation not given. Specimens were obtained on day 63 following the first vaccine or placebo injection. Spike of the Wuhan-strain SARS-CoV-2 was expressed by an Ad26 vector, which formed the vaccine. The germline V gene has CDR1 LGHDT and CDR2 YNNKEL (reference sequence). This CDR3 is 19 amino acids long. With V trimmed by 4 bases and J by 4 bases, 13 bases remained unmatched.

The V call is TRBV3-1 (or the pseudogene TRBV3-2), the J call TRBJ2-2; TRBD2 aligns across 12 bases. The TCR sequence derives from a person aged 18-60 years who received the Ad26.COV2.S COVID-19 vaccine or a placebo. The input for sequencing was peripheral blood, taken in a trial of Ad26.COV2.S vaccine versus placebo. CDR3 sequence reads: CASSPRTSGKAQGTGELFF. CDR3 DNA: TGTGCCAGCAGCCCGCGGACTAGCGGGAAGGCGCAGGGCACCGGGGAGCTGTTTTTT.